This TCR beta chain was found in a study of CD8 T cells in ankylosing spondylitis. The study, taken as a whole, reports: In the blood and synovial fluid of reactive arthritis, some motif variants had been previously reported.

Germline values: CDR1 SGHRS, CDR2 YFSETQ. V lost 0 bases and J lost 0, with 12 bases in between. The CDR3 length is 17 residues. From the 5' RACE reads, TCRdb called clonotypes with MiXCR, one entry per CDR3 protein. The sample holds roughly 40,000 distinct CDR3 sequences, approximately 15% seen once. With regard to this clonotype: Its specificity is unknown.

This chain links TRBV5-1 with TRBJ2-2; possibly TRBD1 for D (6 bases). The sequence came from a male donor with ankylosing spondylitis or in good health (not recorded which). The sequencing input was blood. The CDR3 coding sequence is TGCGCCAGCAGCTTGGAGAGACAGGTCACGAACACCGGGGAGCTGTTTTTT. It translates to CASSLERQVTNTGELFF.